The present entry profiles one T cell receptor beta chain with its context. The antigen remains undetermined. The sample is drawn from a study of early T cells in non-severe SARS-CoV-2 infection. Study at large: Sequenced bulk RNA came from whole blood that was unsorted, and chains were unpaired. The study, taken as a whole, reports: VDJdb matches were skewed toward anti-spike CD8 T cell responses.

Germline CDR1 reads LGHNA; CDR2 reads YSLEER. V was shortened by 0 bases and J by 2 bases, with 5 bases between the two germline ends. The CDR3 sequence is 13 residues long. Researchers attached unique molecular identifiers to individual cDNA molecules. TCRdb itself ran the 5' RACE reads through MiXCR, one entry per CDR3 protein. The table includes fewer than 75,000 distinct CDR3 sequences, roughly 18% detected once. The material sequenced was whole blood, taken at baseline. This receptor was identified in an adult who was a healthcare worker with PCR-confirmed SARS-CoV-2 infection or an uninfected control (not recorded which). The chain links TRBV4-3 to TRBJ2-7; D remains unclear. For the CDR3, the DNA is TGCGCCAGCAGCCAAGATATTCCCTACGAGCAGTACTTC. Its translation is CASSQDIPYEQYF.